The rows below give T cell receptor beta chains drawn from one sample of a study of radiotherapy plus CTLA-4 blockade in lung cancer. Here immunoSEQ multiplex PCR was the method, and the copy in TCRdb shows in-frame clones only, minus some. The sample has 45,000 to 55,000 clones; less than 85% are singletons. The sequencing here drew on peripheral blood, taken from a patient treated with radiotherapy plus ipilimumab. The receptors were gathered from a human donor with non-small cell lung cancer who had stable disease on radiotherapy plus ipilimumab. CDR3s leave out the opening cysteine and the closing phenylalanine or tryptophan. A clone size is listed for some rows: how often the clone was seen (once, few, many), or a class if it is expanded.

clone size	J gene	V gene	CDR3 protein
.	TRBJ2-7	TRBV11-2	ASSLIRRQGDYEQY
.	TRBJ2-1	TRBV29-1	SVGGQGSYNEQF
.	TRBJ1-4	TRBV5-1	ASRQGTTNEKLF
.	TRBJ2-7	TRBV27	ASSLLGLGAYEQY
.	TRBJ1-5	TRBV5-4	ASSSDRQLQPQH
.	TRBJ2-1	TRBV9	ASSLGGGGPEQF
.	TRBJ1-2	TRBV19	ASSLSPYGYT
few	TRBJ2-7	TRBV7-2	ASRERQGSSYEQY
.	TRBJ1-4	TRBV5-1	ASSGQTGGAATNEKLF
.	TRBJ1-3	TRBV5-1	ASSWDSFSGNTIY
once	TRBJ2-5	TRBV29-1	SVERGARETQY
.	TRBJ1-5	TRBV19	ASTTAVHQPQH
.	TRBJ1-2	TRBV2	ASRDKGLGGYT
.	TRBJ2-3	TRBV7-8	ASSLAGTGFRNPTDTQY
.	TRBJ2-5	TRBV7-2	ASSLQGNVGETQY
.	TRBJ1-2	TRBV28	ASSSRTYGYT
.	TRBJ2-7	TRBV14	ASSLGGYEQY
few	TRBJ2-7	TRBV19	ASSPTSEIHEQY
.	TRBJ2-1	TRBV6-6	ASSYVRPGGKYEQF
.	TRBJ2-3	TRBV6-5	ATKGGDTQY
.	TRBJ2-3	TRBV2	ASSLLGLAGRTDTQY
.	TRBJ1-1	TRBV4-2	ASSQGGGLVTEAF
.	TRBJ1-2	TRBV4-1	ASSRYASGPNYGYT
.	TRBJ2-7	TRBV25-1	APPRGCRSSYEQY
.	TRBJ1-2	TRBV27	ASSAYRTIGYGYT
few	TRBJ1-2	TRBV19	ASSPRRYGWVLYGYT
.	TRBJ1-2	TRBV28	ASDRRTAAPGYT
once	TRBJ2-1	TRBV28	ASRRATGFLSSYNEQF
.	TRBJ1-2	TRBV7-9	ASSPGTGLYGYT
.	TRBJ1-1	TRBV6-5	ASSPRAPTEAF
.	TRBJ1-3	TRBV7-2	ASSLARRRDRGYIDSGNTIY
.	TRBJ2-3	TRBV2	ASRQGGTDTQY
.	TRBJ1-2	TRBV10-2	ASNKERTFGYT
.	TRBJ1-6	TRBV5-1	ASSLDGASSYNSPLH
.	TRBJ1-3	TRBV6-4	ASSHGDSSEVGSGNTIY
.	TRBJ1-1	TRBV4-1	ASSFGRMNTEAF
.	TRBJ1-1	TRBV6-4	ASSPRQGSTEAF
few	TRBJ1-5	TRBV25-1	ASSGVGSGNQPQH
once	TRBJ1-1	TRBV19	ATQRDTEAF
.	TRBJ1-2	TRBV11-2	ASSPGGTGEVYGYT
few	TRBJ1-4	TRBV10-1	ASSESPLGRNEKLF
.	TRBJ2-2	TRBV15	ATSREGPLGDTGELF
.	TRBJ2-1	TRBV21-1	ASSKNSRQGSGNEQF
.	TRBJ1-4	TRBV19	ASSIDLADRNEKLF
.	TRBJ2-3	TRBV4-3	ASSPRGRFGTSQTDTQY
.	TRBJ1-5	TRBV10-2	ASRGEGSNQPQH
.	TRBJ1-2	TRBV6-5	ASSGQGHNYGYT
.	TRBJ1-2	TRBV4-3	ASSPGLGAGVNYGYT
once	TRBJ1-2	TRBV7-2	ASSLGRGYGYT
once	TRBJ2-5	TRBV16	ASSQSTGPQETQY
few	TRBJ1-2	TRBV9	ASSVNINYGYT
.	TRBJ2-3	TRBV9	ASSVQAGGTDTQY
.	TRBJ1-3	TRBV15	ATSTGQGPGNTIY
once	TRBJ1-1	TRBV5-1	ASSLPRGTEAF
.	TRBJ2-1	TRBV9	ASSVGHFGSNEQF
few	TRBJ1-5	TRBV27	ASIQGQSNQPQH
.	TRBJ2-2	TRBV7-2	ASSLGVTGYTGELF
.	TRBJ1-2	TRBV2	ASSQGQGPYGYT
.	TRBJ2-4	TRBV25-1	ASSEAGIASIQY